This passage covers 24 T cell receptor beta chains from one sample sequenced in a study of T cells in localized non-small cell lung cancer. TCRdb's table, derived via immunoSEQ multiplex PCR, lists solely in-frame clones and lacks some. This sample has around 3,100 clones; about 20% occur once, and the top ten carry around 18%. The sample here was lung tumor tissue, taken before any cancer treatment. These receptors all come from a man between 40 and 70 years old with stage I squamous cell lung carcinoma.

CDR3 DNA: TGTGCCAGCAGCCAAGGAGACAGTAATCAGCCCCAGCATTTT. This translates into CASSQGDSNQPQHF. This chain links TRBV11-3 with TRBJ1-5, with D possibly being TRBD1 (5 bases). The germline V gene encodes CDR1 SGHNT and CDR2 YENEEA. The V end lost 5 bases, the J end lost 4 bases, and 12 bases lay between the germline ends. This CDR3 is built from 14 residues.

In this sample, this clone turned up a few times. This chain uses TRBV6-8 with TRBJ2-7; TRBD2 matches at 8 bases. Germline-derived CDR1 and CDR2 are MNHGY and SAAAGT. J was trimmed by 2 bases and V by 5 bases; bases with no gene match: 8. The CDR3 is made up of 15 amino acids. CDR3 sequence: CASSLERGIAYEQYF. CDR3 DNA sequence: TGTGCCAGCAGTCTGGAGCGGGGGATCGCCTACGAGCAGTACTTC.

The chain joins TRBV9 to TRBJ1-1; unclear D gene. The V gene lost 4 bases and the J gene lost 3 bases, with 7 bases spanning the gap. This CDR3 is built from 12 residues. Germline V gene lookup returns CDR1 SGDLS and CDR2 YYNGEE. CDR3 loop: CASSPGYTEAFF. In DNA form, the CDR3 reads TGTGCCAGCAGCCCCGGGTACACTGAAGCTTTCTTT.

This clone turned up a few times. The J gene is TRBJ2-3, the V gene TRBV9; 7 positions match TRBD1. The J segment lost 3 bases and the V segment lost 4 bases, leaving 5 bases of the junction unmatched. This CDR3 has 14 amino acids. CDR1 is SGDLS, CDR2 YYNGEE, per germline. Written as DNA, the CDR3 is TGTGCCAGCAGCACAGGGGTGAGAACAGATACGCAGTATTTT. This sequence encodes CASSTGVRTDTQYF.

By its share, this clone is large. This chain connects TRBV9 to TRBJ1-2, with 8 nucleotides matching TRBD1. The CDR3 runs to 15 residues. In germline, CDR1 is SGDLS, CDR2 YYNGEE. The V segment lost 3 bases and the J segment 8 bases; nucleotides outside the gene matches: 12. As DNA, the CDR3 is TGTGCCAGCAGCGGGGACCCGGGGGGGACAGGAGGCTACACCTTC. Translation gives CASSGDPGGTGGYTF. The whole variable domain, remainder taken from reference TRBV9 and TRBJ1-2, is DSGVTQTPKHLITATGQRVTLRCSPRSGDLSVYWYQQSLDQGLQFLIQYYNGEERAKGNILERFSAQQFPDLHSELNLSSLELGDSALYFCASSGDPGGTGGYTFGSGTRLTVV.

This clone occurred many times. The chain is built from TRBV6-8 and TRBJ1-2, with a tentative D call TRBD1 (6 bases). The CDR3 is 16 amino acids. The ends were cut back, 6 bases at V and 0 bases at J, with 17 bases in the middle. Germline V gene sequence: CDR1 MNHGY, CDR2 SAAAGT. CDR3 nucleotides: TGTGCCAGCAGGACACAGGGAGTCGAGGCTAACTATGGCTACACCTTC. Amino acid sequence: CASRTQGVEANYGYTF.

This clone was detected only a few times. The V gene is TRBV6-8, the J gene TRBJ2-2; possibly TRBD1 or TRBD2 for D (5 bases each). The CDR3 is 14 amino acids. V lost 6 bases to trimming and J lost 3 bases, with 11 bases between them. CDR1 is MNHGY, CDR2 SAAAGT, per germline. CDR3 residues: CASSILGDTGELFF. In DNA form, the CDR3 reads TGTGCCAGCAGCATACTAGGGGACACCGGGGAGCTGTTTTTT.

This clone was found a few times. The rearrangement links TRBV9 to TRBJ1-1; D gene uncertain. The germline V and J ends were trimmed by 5 bases and 0 bases, with 8 bases remaining between them. The CDR3 totals 13 residues. Per the germline V gene, CDR1 is SGDLS and CDR2 is YYNGEE. DNA for the CDR3: TGTGCCAGCAGTAGGAGTTTGAACACTGAAGCTTTCTTT. Amino acids: CASSRSLNTEAFF.

V and J are TRBV14 and TRBJ2-7, with 12 nucleotides matching TRBD1. The CDR3 is 14 residues long. Looked up from germline, CDR1 is SGHDN and CDR2 is FVKESK. Losses at the gene ends were 4 bases for V and 4 bases for J; bases not matched to a gene: 2. The CDR3 sequence: CASSLGQGAYEQYF. The DNA of the CDR3 is TGTGCCAGCAGCCTGGGACAGGGGGCATACGAGCAGTACTTC. The whole variable domain, filled in from reference TRBV14 and TRBJ2-7, reads EAGVTQFPSHSVIEKGQTVTLRCDPISGHDNLYWYRRVMGKEIKFLLHFVKESKQDESGMPNNRFLAERTGGTYSTLKVQPAELEDSGVYFCASSLGQGAYEQYFGPGTRLTVT.

The CDR3 DNA sequence: TGTGCCAGTAGTGGCACCATAGGGAATCAGCCCCAGCATTTT. This translates into CASSGTIGNQPQHF. J is TRBJ1-5 and V is TRBV19; D gene ambiguous. Per the germline V gene, CDR1 is LNHDA and CDR2 is SQIVND (reference sequence). The CDR3 runs 14 residues. Deletions cut 5 bases from V and 4 bases from J, with 12 bases between.

The chain couples TRBV6-8 to TRBJ1-3, with 9 bases fitting TRBD1. This CDR3 is built from 18 residues. CDR1 is MNHGY, CDR2 SAAAGT, per germline. V lost 6 bases, J lost 1 base, and 13 bases stayed unmatched. Here the CDR3 reads CASRLVGTGFASGNTIYF. In DNA form, the CDR3 reads TGTGCCAGCAGGCTTGTCGGGACAGGGTTCGCATCTGGAAACACCATATATTTT.

This clone was seen more than once but under ten times. This rearrangement joins TRBV30 to TRBJ1-3; D perhaps matches TRBD1 (6 bases). The germline V gene encodes CDR1 GTSNPN and CDR2 SVGIG (reference sequence). This CDR3 has 17 residues. V gave up 2 bases and J gave up 2 bases, with 19 bases separating them. CDR3 nucleotide sequence: TGTGCCTGGAGTCCCCGACTGTGGGGGGCCACTGGAAACACCATATATTTT. It is translated as CAWSPRLWGATGNTIYF. Full variable domain (outside the CDR3, taken from reference TRBV30 and TRBJ1-3): SQTIHQWPATLVQPVGSPLSLECTVEGTSNPNLYWYRQAAGRGLQLLFYSVGIGQISSEVPQNLSASRPQDRQFILSSKKLLLSDSGFYLCAWSPRLWGATGNTIYFGEGSWLTVV.

In its sample, this clone is medium-sized. This chain joins TRBV11-3 and TRBJ2-7, with 12 bases identical to TRBD2. Germline V gene data show CDR1 as SGHNT and CDR2 as YENEEA. The CDR3 contains 16 residues. Losses at the gene ends were 3 bases for V and 0 bases for J; bases not matched to a gene: 3. CDR3 sequence (DNA): TGTGCCAGCAGCTTTCCGGGACTAGCGGGCTCCTACGAGCAGTACTTC. This gives the protein CASSFPGLAGSYEQYF.

This chain connects TRBV5-1 to TRBJ2-3, with D unresolved. The germline V and J ends were trimmed by 0 bases and 1 base, with 9 bases remaining between them. The CDR3 consists of 15 residues. The germline V gene encodes CDR1 SGHRS and CDR2 YFSETQ. The CDR3 DNA is TGCGCCAGCAGCTTGGCCGGGTGGGGCACAGATACGCAGTATTTT. Its protein is CASSLAGWGTDTQYF.

This clone is termed medium-sized. The chain has TRBV11-3 and TRBJ2-2; the match to TRBD2 covers 9 bases. CDR3 length: 15 amino acids. The germline V gene encodes CDR1 SGHNT and CDR2 YENEEA. V shed 4 bases and J 8 bases; nucleotides not matched to a gene: 8. CDR3 sequence: CASSWPGLASGELFF. The DNA of the CDR3 is TGTGCCAGCAGCTGGCCCGGACTAGCGTCGGGGGAGCTGTTTTTT.

This clone was picked up a small number of times. The chain's CDR3 is CAISETPGTSGDNEQFF. CDR3 coding DNA: TGTGCCATCAGTGAGACCCCCGGGACTAGCGGGGACAATGAGCAGTTCTTC. The chain uses TRBV10-3 and TRBJ2-1; the match to TRBD2 covers 13 bases. CDR3 length: 17 residues. V lost 2 bases and J lost 5; bases outside the gene matches: 6. The germline V gene encodes CDR1 ENHRY and CDR2 SYGVKD.

This clone was detected a few times. A read error may produce the germline difference seen at one junction end. The genes are TRBV6-8 and TRBJ1-1; 7 nucleotides align to TRBD1. The CDR3 extends over 16 amino acids. Germline values: CDR1 MNHGY, CDR2 SAAAGT. The CDR3: CAISTTGQATDTEAFF. CDR3 nucleotides: TGTGCCATCAGTACCACCGGACAGGCGACAGACACTGAAGCTTTCTTT.

This clone was seen a few times. The chain links TRBV11-3 to TRBJ2-1; TRBD1 matches at 9 bases. The CDR3 is made up of 15 amino acids. Losses at the gene ends were 5 bases for V and 7 bases for J; bases not matched to a gene: 9. Germline V CDR1 and CDR2: SGHNT, YENEEA. CDR3 DNA: TGTGCCAGCAGCGGCTACAGGGGGCGAATGAATGAGCAGTTCTTC. Translation: CASSGYRGRMNEQFF.

This clone turned up a few times. This chain links TRBV11-3 with TRBJ1-4, with D perhaps matching TRBD1 (5 bases). The germline V gene has CDR1 SGHNT and CDR2 YENEEA. CDR3 size: 14 residues. V lost 2 bases to trimming and J lost 3 bases, with 7 bases between them. The CDR3 here is CASSLQGSNEKLFF. The CDR3 DNA follows: TGTGCCAGCAGCTTACAGGGCTCTAATGAAAAACTGTTTTTT. Filled out from reference TRBV11-3 and TRBJ1-4, the complete variable domain reads EAGVVQSPRYKIIEKKQPVAFWCNPISGHNTLYWYLQNLGQGPELLIRYENEEAVDDSQLPKDRFSAERLKGVDSTLKIQPAELGDSAVYLCASSLQGSNEKLFFGSGTQLSVL.

This clone turned up a few times. The CDR3 is CASATGASYNSPLHF. The CDR3 DNA is TGTGCCTCCGCTACAGGGGCGTCCTATAATTCACCCCTCCACTTT. The rearrangement joins TRBV30 to TRBJ1-6; 7 nucleotides align to TRBD1. CDR1 is GTSNPN and CDR2 is SVGIG in the germline V gene (reference sequence). The CDR3 sequence is 15 residues long. The junction had 7 bases not matched to a gene; V was cut back by 7 bases and J by 1 base.

This sequence joins TRBV11-3 and TRBJ1-1; no reliable D call. The CDR3 runs to 16 residues. CDR1 is SGHNT, CDR2 YENEEA, per germline. Trimming left V 3 bases short and J 1 base short, with 15 bases between. The DNA of the CDR3 is TGTGCCAGCAGCTTCCTGGGCCCTAACCAGAACACTGAAGCTTTCTTT. Protein product: CASSFLGPNQNTEAFF. Filled out from reference TRBV11-3 and TRBJ1-1, the complete variable domain reads EAGVVQSPRYKIIEKKQPVAFWCNPISGHNTLYWYLQNLGQGPELLIRYENEEAVDDSQLPKDRFSAERLKGVDSTLKIQPAELGDSAVYLCASSFLGPNQNTEAFFGQGTRLTVV.

This clone is termed medium-sized. This chain links TRBV11-3 with TRBJ2-3; weak D call: TRBD2 (5 bases). There are 14 residues in the CDR3. Germline assignment: CDR1 SGHNT and CDR2 YENEEA. V lost 5 bases, J lost 0 bases, and 9 bases lay in between. Here the CDR3 reads CASSQTGSTDTQYF. The DNA for the CDR3 is TGTGCCAGCAGCCAGACGGGGAGCACAGATACGCAGTATTTT.

This clone occurred a few times. J is TRBJ2-7 and V is TRBV6-8, with unresolved D. CDR1 is MNHGY and CDR2 is SAAAGT in the germline V gene. The germline V and J ends were trimmed by 8 bases and 0 bases, with 11 bases remaining between them. The CDR3 runs 13 residues. The CDR3 region has the DNA TGTGCCAGCCGGTCGCCTCTCTCCTACGAGCAGTACTTC. Translation: CASRSPLSYEQYF.

The chain carries TRBV6-8 and TRBJ1-6; D is unresolved. CDR3 length: 14 residues. The ends were cut back, 5 bases at V and 9 bases at J, with 14 bases in the middle. Germline V lookup: CDR1 MNHGY, CDR2 SAAAGT. The CDR3 reads CASSEADPVSPLHF. In nucleotides, the CDR3 is TGTGCCAGCAGTGAGGCGGACCCAGTTTCACCCCTCCACTTT.